Listed below are T cell receptor beta chains from one sample, sequenced in a study of Ad26.COV2.S vaccination and SARS-CoV-2 variants. The protocol was immunoSEQ multiplex PCR, while the TCRdb copy is restricted to in-frame clones and leaves out a portion. The sample contains approximately 400,000 clones, about 85% of which appear only once. The sequenced sample was peripheral blood, obtained in a trial of Ad26.COV2.S vaccine versus placebo. The receptors shown here come from a person between 18 and 65 years old who received the Ad26.COV2.S COVID-19 vaccine or a placebo. Both conserved end residues are part of each CDR3. A D gene is named only where the DNA matches it firmly. The size entry is marked missing in some rows and otherwise reads once, few, many or a size class.

J	size	D	V	CDR3	DNA
TRBJ2-7	once	-	TRBV14	CASSPRLNYEQYF	TGTGCCAGCAGCCCCCGACTTAACTACGAGCAGTACTTC
TRBJ1-1	-	-	TRBV19	CASSIPQTGMNTEAFF	TGTGCCAGTAGTATACCCCAGACCGGAATGAACACTGAAGCTTTCTTT
TRBJ1-4	once	-	TRBV9	CASSGYLGANEKLFF	TGTGCCAGCAGCGGATACCTGGGGGCTAATGAAAAACTGTTTTTT
TRBJ2-2	-	TRBD2	TRBV19	CASSRLAGGRTGELFF	TGTGCCAGTAGTCGACTAGCGGGAGGTAGGACCGGGGAGCTGTTTTTT
TRBJ1-6	-	TRBD1	TRBV5-1	CASSLVSGGANSPLHF	TGCGCCAGCAGCTTGGTTTCAGGGGGGGCAAATTCACCCCTCCACTTT
TRBJ1-6	-	TRBD1	TRBV27	CASSLAGTGGSPLHF	TGTGCCAGCAGTTTGGCCGGGACAGGTGGATCACCCCTCCACTTT
TRBJ2-1	-	TRBD2	TRBV28	CAHSLGGSGSLNEQFF	TGTGCACATAGTCTTGGGGGTAGCGGGAGTCTCAATGAGCAGTTCTTC
TRBJ1-1	-	-	TRBV2	CASYPQANTEAFF	TGTGCCAGCTACCCCCAGGCAAACACTGAAGCTTTCTTT
TRBJ2-3	-	-	TRBV6-1	CASSLTADTQYF	TGTGCCAGCAGTTTGACAGCAGATACGCAGTATTTT
TRBJ1-3	-	-	TRBV5-1	CASSVGDSGNTIYF	TGCGCCAGCAGTGTAGGGGACTCTGGAAACACCATATATTTT
TRBJ1-2	-	TRBD1	TRBV18	CASSRSTGGYGYTF	TGTGCCAGCTCTAGATCGACAGGGGGCTATGGCTACACCTTC
TRBJ2-2	-	-	TRBV5-1	CASREFLGGTGELFF	TGCGCCAGCAGGGAGTTCCTAGGAGGGACCGGGGAGCTGTTTTTT
TRBJ2-1	-	TRBD2	TRBV7-2	CASSPTSGYNEQFF	TGTGCCAGCAGCCCAACTAGCGGCTACAATGAGCAGTTCTTC
TRBJ1-5	once	-	TRBV24-1	CATRTENYSNQPQHF	TGTGCCACCAGGACGGAAAATTATAGCAATCAGCCCCAGCATTTT
TRBJ2-5	-	-	TRBV28	CASSENRGEQETQYF	TGTGCCAGCAGCGAGAATAGAGGGGAACAAGAGACCCAGTACTTC
TRBJ2-5	few	-	TRBV7-2	CASCTRVQETQYF	TGTGCCAGCTGCACTAGGGTGCAGGAGACCCAGTACTTC
TRBJ2-5	-	-	TRBV5-1	CASSLESGPFVGETQYF	TGCGCCAGCAGCTTGGAGTCAGGGCCATTCGTGGGAGAGACCCAGTACTTC
TRBJ1-4	-	-	TRBV2	CASSEIQRRSNEKLFF	TGTGCCAGCAGTGAAATTCAGCGGAGGAGTAATGAAAAACTGTTTTTT
TRBJ1-2	-	-	TRBV28	CASSFRPYGYTF	TGTGCCAGCAGTTTCAGACCCTATGGCTACACCTTC
TRBJ1-2	once	-	TRBV27	CASSLLGQAHGYTF	TGTGCCAGCAGTTTATTGGGCCAGGCGCATGGCTACACCTTC
TRBJ1-1	-	-	TRBV2	CASSLENTEAFF	TGTGCCAGCAGTTTAGAGAACACTGAAGCTTTCTTT
TRBJ1-5	-	TRBD1	TRBV7-9	CASSPGGGGNQPQHF	TGTGCCAGCAGCCCAGGGGGGGGAGGCAATCAGCCCCAGCATTTT
TRBJ2-6	-	-	TRBV5-1	CASSLEASGANVLTF	TGCGCCAGCAGCTTGGAGGCCTCTGGGGCCAACGTCCTGACTTTC
TRBJ1-1	-	-	TRBV7-8	CASSRTENTEAFF	TGTGCCAGCAGCCGGACAGAGAACACTGAAGCTTTCTTT
TRBJ1-6	-	-	TRBV1	CTSSQRSTAPLHF	TGCACCAGCAGCCAACGGTCGACGGCCCCCCTCCACTTT
TRBJ2-5	-	TRBD2	TRBV5-4	CASTPGAGGLETQYF	TGTGCCAGCACCCCGGGAGCGGGAGGGTTAGAGACCCAGTACTTC
TRBJ2-5	-	-	TRBV7-2	CASSPQVRRGQETQYF	TGTGCCAGCAGCCCCCAGGTTCGGAGGGGGCAAGAGACCCAGTACTTC
TRBJ2-7	once	-	TRBV12-3/TRBV12-4	CASSYVDREQYF	TGTGCCAGCAGTTATGTGGATCGCGAGCAGTACTTC
TRBJ2-7	few	-	TRBV12-3/TRBV12-4	CASRLSYEQYF	TGTGCCAGCAGGCTTTCCTACGAGCAGTACTTC
TRBJ1-2	-	-	TRBV2	CASSEKDYYGYTF	TGTGCCAGCAGTGAAAAGGACTACTATGGCTACACCTTC
TRBJ1-4	-	TRBD1	TRBV7-2	CASSLGGGTGGGKLFF	TGTGCCAGCAGCCTGGGAGGAGGGACAGGGGGCGGAAAACTGTTTTTT
TRBJ2-2	-	-	TRBV21-1	CASSENLFQKGSGELFF	TGTGCCAGCAGCGAAAATCTGTTCCAGAAGGGGTCCGGGGAGCTGTTTTTT
TRBJ2-2	-	TRBD1	TRBV27	CASSYRVPTGGLLAGELFF	TGTGCCAGCAGCTACCGCGTTCCGACAGGGGGCCTTTTAGCCGGGGAGCTGTTTTTT
TRBJ2-7	-	TRBD1	TRBV7-8	CASRRGQGDYEQYF	TGTGCCAGCAGACGGGGACAGGGGGACTACGAGCAGTACTTC
TRBJ2-5	-	TRBD2	TRBV14	CASSQSPRGQETQYF	TGTGCCAGCAGCCAGTCCCCGCGGGGGCAAGAGACCCAGTACTTC
TRBJ2-5	-	-	TRBV9	CASSVVGSGQETQYF	TGTGCCAGCAGCGTGGTGGGGTCGGGGCAAGAGACCCAGTACTTC
TRBJ2-1	few	TRBD2	TRBV25-1	CASSDSRFSGGYNEQFF	TGTGCCAGCAGTGACTCCCGCTTTAGCGGGGGGTACAATGAGCAGTTCTTC
TRBJ2-7	few	TRBD2	TRBV11-2	CASSILTSGKGYEQYF	TGTGCCAGCAGCATACTGACTAGCGGGAAGGGGTACGAGCAGTACTTC
TRBJ2-1	-	TRBD2	TRBV11-3	CASSSRGSGDLYNEQFF	TGTGCCAGCAGCTCCCGGGGTAGCGGGGACCTCTACAATGAGCAGTTCTTC
TRBJ2-3	-	TRBD2	TRBV5-1	CASSLGSGGALGTDTQYF	TGCGCCAGCAGCTTGGGTAGCGGGGGGGCACTTGGCACAGATACGCAGTATTTT
TRBJ2-7	-	TRBD1	TRBV5-1	CASRNQPGQGSYEQYF	TGCGCCAGTAGAAACCAGCCGGGACAGGGATCCTACGAGCAGTACTTC
TRBJ1-1	-	-	TRBV4-3	CASSYREGGTEAFF	TGCGCCAGCAGCTACCGGGAAGGAGGCACTGAAGCTTTCTTT
TRBJ2-1	-	-	TRBV9	CASSSSNEQFF	TGTGCCAGCAGCTCCAGCAATGAGCAGTTCTTC
TRBJ2-7	-	-	TRBV6-2/TRBV6-3	CASSSGRRPQIEQYF	TGTGCCAGCAGCTCGGGACGGAGACCGCAAATCGAGCAGTACTTC
TRBJ2-2	-	-	TRBV27	CASKLGTLNTGELFF	TGTGCCAGCAAACTGGGGACGTTGAACACCGGGGAGCTGTTTTTT
TRBJ2-1	-	-	TRBV6-6	CASSPASPSGSSEQFF	TGTGCCAGCAGCCCCGCGAGTCCCTCAGGCAGCTCTGAGCAGTTCTTC
TRBJ1-6	-	-	TRBV6-6	CASSYSGTRNSPLHF	TGTGCCAGCAGTTACTCGGGAACACGGAATTCACCCCTCCACTTT
TRBJ1-1	-	-	TRBV6-2/TRBV6-3	CASSYSMMGAAEAFF	TGTGCCAGCAGTTACTCGATGATGGGCGCCGCTGAAGCTTTCTTT
TRBJ2-2	-	-	TRBV30	CAWSGGANTGELFF	TGTGCCTGGAGTGGGGGCGCGAACACCGGGGAGCTGTTTTTT
TRBJ2-2	-	TRBD1	TRBV19	CASSKDRGRTGELFF	TGTGCCAGTAGTAAGGACAGGGGGCGTACCGGGGAGCTGTTTTTT
TRBJ1-1	-	-	TRBV11-2	CASSLTGQNTEAFF	TGTGCCAGCAGCTTAACAGGACAGAACACTGAAGCTTTCTTT
TRBJ1-6	few	-	TRBV6-2/TRBV6-3	CASSYPTGHSPLHF	TGTGCCAGCAGTTACCCTACAGGACACTCACCCCTCCACTTT
TRBJ1-6	-	-	TRBV3-1/TRBV3-2	CASSQVLGSYSPLHF	TGTGCCAGCAGCCAAGTGTTGGGGAGTTACTCACCCCTCCACTTT
TRBJ2-7	-	-	TRBV19	CASRGDYEQYF	TGTGCCAGTAGGGGCGACTACGAGCAGTACTTC
TRBJ2-5	once	TRBD1	TRBV20-1	CSASYRPRGRRETQYF	TGCAGTGCTAGTTACCGCCCGAGGGGGCGAAGGGAGACCCAGTACTTC
TRBJ1-1	-	-	TRBV4-1	CASSQPGGYTEAFF	TGCGCCAGCAGCCAACCCGGGGGATACACTGAAGCTTTCTTT